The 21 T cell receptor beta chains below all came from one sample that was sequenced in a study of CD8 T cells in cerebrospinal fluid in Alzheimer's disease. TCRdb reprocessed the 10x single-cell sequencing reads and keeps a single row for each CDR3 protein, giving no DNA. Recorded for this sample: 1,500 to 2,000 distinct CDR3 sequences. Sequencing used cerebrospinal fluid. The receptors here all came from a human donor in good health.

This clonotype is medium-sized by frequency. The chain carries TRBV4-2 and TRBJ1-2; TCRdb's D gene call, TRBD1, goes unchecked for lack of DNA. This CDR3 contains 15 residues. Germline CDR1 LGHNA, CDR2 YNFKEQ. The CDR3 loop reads CASSQESGVIYGYTF.

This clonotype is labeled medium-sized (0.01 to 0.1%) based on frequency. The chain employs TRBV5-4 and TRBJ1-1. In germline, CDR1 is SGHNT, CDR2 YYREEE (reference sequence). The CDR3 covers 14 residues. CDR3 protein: CASSFSGLNTEAFF. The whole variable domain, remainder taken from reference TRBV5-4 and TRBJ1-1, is ETGVTQSPTHLIKTRGQQVTLRCSSQSGHNTVSWYQQALGQGPQFIFQYYREEENGRGNFPPRFSGLQFPNYSSELNVNALELDDSALYLCASSFSGLNTEAFFGQGTRLTVV.

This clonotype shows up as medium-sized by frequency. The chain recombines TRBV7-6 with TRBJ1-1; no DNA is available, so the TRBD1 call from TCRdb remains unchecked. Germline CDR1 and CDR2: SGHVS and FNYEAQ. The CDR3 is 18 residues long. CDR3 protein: CASSLGWGQGMGNTEAFF.

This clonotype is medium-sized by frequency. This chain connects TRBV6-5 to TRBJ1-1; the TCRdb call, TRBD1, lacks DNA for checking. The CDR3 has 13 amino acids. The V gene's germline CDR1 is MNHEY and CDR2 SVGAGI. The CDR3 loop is CASSPTGVTEAFF.

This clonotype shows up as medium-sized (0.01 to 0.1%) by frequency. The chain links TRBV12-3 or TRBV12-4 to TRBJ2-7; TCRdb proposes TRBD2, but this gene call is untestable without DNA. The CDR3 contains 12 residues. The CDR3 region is CASSLEGSKQYF.

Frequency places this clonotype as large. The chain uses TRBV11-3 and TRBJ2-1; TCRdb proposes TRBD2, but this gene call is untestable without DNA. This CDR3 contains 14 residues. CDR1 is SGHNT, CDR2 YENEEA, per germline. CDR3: CASSLAIGGNEQFF. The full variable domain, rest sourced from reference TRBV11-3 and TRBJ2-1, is EAGVVQSPRYKIIEKKQPVAFWCNPISGHNTLYWYLQNLGQGPELLIRYENEEAVDDSQLPKDRFSAERLKGVDSTLKIQPAELGDSAVYLCASSLAIGGNEQFFGPGTRLTVL.

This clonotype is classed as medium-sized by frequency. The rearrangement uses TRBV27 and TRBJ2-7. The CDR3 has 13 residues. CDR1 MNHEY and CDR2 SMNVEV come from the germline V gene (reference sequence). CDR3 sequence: CASSLSPMNEQYF.

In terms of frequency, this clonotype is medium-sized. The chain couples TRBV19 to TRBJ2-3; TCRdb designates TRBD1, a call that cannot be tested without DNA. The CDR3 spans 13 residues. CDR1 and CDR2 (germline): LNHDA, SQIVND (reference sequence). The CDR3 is CASSMGQVDTQYF.

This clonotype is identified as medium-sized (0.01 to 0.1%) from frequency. This CDR3 is CASSLPPSGYTF. This chain connects TRBV18 to TRBJ1-2. The CDR3 runs to 12 residues. Germline values: CDR1 KGHSH, CDR2 LQKENI.

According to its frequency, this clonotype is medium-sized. The CDR3 loop is CASSTMDSSGANVLTF. The chain carries TRBV5-6 and TRBJ2-6. Germline values: CDR1 SGHDT, CDR2 YYEEEE. The CDR3 is 16 residues long.

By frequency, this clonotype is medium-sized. This CDR3 is CASSFTGALYEQYF. V gene TRBV5-1 combines with J gene TRBJ2-7. This CDR3 comprises 14 residues. Germline assignment: CDR1 SGHRS and CDR2 YFSETQ.

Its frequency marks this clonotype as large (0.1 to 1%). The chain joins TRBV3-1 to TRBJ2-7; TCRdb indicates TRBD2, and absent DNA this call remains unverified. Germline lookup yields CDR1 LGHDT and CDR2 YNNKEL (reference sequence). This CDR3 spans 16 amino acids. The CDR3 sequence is CASSQDRREAAYEQYF.

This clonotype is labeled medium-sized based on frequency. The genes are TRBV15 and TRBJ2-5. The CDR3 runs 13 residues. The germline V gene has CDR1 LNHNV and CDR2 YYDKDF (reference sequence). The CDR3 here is CATSSGDQETQYF.

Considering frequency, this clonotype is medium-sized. CDR3 loop: CASSATPTLPYEQYF. This rearrangement joins TRBV6-1 to TRBJ2-7; checking the TCRdb D call of TRBD1 is not possible without DNA. The length of the CDR3 is 15 residues. The germline gives CDR1 MNHNS, CDR2 SASEGT.

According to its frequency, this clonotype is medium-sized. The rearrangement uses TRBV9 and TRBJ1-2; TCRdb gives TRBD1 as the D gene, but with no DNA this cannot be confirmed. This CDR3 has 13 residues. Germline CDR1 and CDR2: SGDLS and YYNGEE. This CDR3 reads CASSVAGAEGYTF. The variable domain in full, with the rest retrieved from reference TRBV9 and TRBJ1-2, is DSGVTQTPKHLITATGQRVTLRCSPRSGDLSVYWYQQSLDQGLQFLIQYYNGEERAKGNILERFSAQQFPDLHSELNLSSLELGDSALYFCASSVAGAEGYTFGSGTRLTVV.

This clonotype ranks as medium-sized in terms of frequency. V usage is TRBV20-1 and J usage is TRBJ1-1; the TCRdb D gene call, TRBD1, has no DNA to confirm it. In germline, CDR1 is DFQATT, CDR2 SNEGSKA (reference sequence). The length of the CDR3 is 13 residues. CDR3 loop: CSAPTGVVTEAFF.

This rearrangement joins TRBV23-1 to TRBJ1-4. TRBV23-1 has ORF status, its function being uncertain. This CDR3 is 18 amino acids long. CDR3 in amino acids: CASSQSTSTSATNEKLFF.

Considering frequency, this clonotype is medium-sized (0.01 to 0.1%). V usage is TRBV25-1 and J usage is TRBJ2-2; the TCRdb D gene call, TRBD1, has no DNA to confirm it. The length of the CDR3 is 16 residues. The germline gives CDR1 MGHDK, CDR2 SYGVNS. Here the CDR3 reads CASSDYQGARTGELFF. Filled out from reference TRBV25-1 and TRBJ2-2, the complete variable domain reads EADIYQTPRYLVIGTGKKITLECSQTMGHDKMYWYQQDPGMELHLIHYSYGVNSTEKGDLSSESTVSRIRTEHFPLTLESARPSHTSQYLCASSDYQGARTGELFFGEGSRLTVL.

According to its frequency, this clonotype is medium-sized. CDR3 sequence: CASSADFSGELFF. The genes are TRBV11-3 and TRBJ2-2. The V gene's germline CDR1 is SGHNT and CDR2 YENEEA. The CDR3 spans 13 residues.

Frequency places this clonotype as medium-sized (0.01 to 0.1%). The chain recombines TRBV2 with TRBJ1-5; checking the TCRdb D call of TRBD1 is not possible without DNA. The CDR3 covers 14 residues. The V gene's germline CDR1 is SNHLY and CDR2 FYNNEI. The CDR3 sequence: CASSTGQGYQPQHF.

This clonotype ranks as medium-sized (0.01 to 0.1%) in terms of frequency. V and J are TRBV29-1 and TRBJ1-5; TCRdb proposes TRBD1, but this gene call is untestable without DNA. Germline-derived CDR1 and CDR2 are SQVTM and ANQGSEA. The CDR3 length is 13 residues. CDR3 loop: CSVATGYNQPQHF.